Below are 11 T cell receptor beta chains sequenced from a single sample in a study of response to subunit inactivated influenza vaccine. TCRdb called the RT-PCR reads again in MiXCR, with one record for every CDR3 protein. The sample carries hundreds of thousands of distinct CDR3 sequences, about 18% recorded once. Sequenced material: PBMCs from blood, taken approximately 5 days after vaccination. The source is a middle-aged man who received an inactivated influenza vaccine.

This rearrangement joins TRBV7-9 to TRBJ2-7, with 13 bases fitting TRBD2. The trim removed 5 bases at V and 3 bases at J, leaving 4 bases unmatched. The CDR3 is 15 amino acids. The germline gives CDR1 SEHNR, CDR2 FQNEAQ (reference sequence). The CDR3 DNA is TGTGCCAGCAGCGCCACTAGCGGGGGGGGCTACGAGCAGTACTTC. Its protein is CASSATSGGGYEQYF.

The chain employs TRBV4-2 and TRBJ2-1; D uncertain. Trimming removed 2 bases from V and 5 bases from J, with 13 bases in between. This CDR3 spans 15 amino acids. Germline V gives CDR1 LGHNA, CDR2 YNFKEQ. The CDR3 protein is CASSQPPQGDNEQFF. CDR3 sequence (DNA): TGTGCCAGCAGCCAACCCCCTCAAGGAGACAATGAGCAGTTCTTC.

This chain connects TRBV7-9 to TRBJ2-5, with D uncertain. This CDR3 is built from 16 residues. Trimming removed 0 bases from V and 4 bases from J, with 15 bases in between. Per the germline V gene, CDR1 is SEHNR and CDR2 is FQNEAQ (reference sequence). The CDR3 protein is CASSLASPTRPETQYF. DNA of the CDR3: TGTGCCAGCAGCTTAGCGTCCCCAACCAGGCCAGAGACCCAGTACTTC.

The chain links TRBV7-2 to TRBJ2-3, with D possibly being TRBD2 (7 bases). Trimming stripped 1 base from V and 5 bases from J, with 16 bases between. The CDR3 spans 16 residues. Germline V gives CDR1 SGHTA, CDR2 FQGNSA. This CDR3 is CASSLEGGGHLDTQYF. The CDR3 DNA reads TGTGCCAGCAGCTTAGAGGGGGGGGGGCATCTAGATACGCAGTATTTT.

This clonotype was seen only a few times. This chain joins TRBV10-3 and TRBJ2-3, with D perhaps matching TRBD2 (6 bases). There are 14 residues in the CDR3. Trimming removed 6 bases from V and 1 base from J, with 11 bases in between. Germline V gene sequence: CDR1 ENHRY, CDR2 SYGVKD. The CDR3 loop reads CAIRERAGTDTQYF. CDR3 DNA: TGTGCCATCAGAGAGCGGGCGGGCACAGATACGCAGTATTTT.

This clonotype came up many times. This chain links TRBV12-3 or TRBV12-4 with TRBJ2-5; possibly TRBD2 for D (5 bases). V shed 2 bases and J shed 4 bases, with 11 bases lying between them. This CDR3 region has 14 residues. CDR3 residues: CASSLTGVGETQYF. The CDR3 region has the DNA TGTGCCAGCAGTTTAACCGGGGTGGGAGAGACCCAGTACTTC.

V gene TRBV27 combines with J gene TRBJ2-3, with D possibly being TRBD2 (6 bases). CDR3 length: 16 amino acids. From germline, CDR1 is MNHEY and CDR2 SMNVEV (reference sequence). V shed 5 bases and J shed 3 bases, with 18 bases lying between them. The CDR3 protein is CASSPAGFLVTDTQYF. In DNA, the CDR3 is TGTGCCAGCAGTCCGGCGGGGTTCCTGGTAACAGATACGCAGTATTTT.

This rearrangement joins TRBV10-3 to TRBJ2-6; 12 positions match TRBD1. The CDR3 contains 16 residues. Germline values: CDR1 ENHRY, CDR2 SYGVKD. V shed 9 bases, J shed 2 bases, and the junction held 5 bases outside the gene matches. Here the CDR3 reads CAMAGQGAAGANVLTF. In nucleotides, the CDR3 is TGTGCCATGGCGGGACAGGGGGCGGCTGGGGCCAACGTCCTGACTTTC.

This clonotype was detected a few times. The CDR3 DNA reads as TGTGCCAGCAACCCGGGACAGGGTGATTGGCAGTACTTC. Amino acid sequence: CASNPGQGDWQYF. V gene TRBV25-1 combines with J gene TRBJ2-7; TRBD1 matches 9 bases. The germline gives CDR1 MGHDK, CDR2 SYGVNS. V lost 7 bases and J lost 9; bases outside the gene matches: 10. The CDR3 extends over 13 amino acids.

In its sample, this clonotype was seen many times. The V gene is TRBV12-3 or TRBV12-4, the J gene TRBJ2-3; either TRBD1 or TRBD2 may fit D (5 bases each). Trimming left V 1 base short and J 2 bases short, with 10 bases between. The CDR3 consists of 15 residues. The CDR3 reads CASSLGGTITDTQYF. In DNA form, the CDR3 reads TGTGCCAGCAGTTTAGGAGGGACCATCACAGATACGCAGTATTTT.

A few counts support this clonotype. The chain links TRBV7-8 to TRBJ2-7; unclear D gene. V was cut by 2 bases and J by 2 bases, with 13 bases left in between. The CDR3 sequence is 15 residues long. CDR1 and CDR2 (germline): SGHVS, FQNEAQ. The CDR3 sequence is CASSLSHLDAYEQYF. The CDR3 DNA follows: TGTGCCAGCAGCTTATCCCACCTCGATGCCTACGAGCAGTACTTC.